The rows below give T cell receptor beta chains drawn from one sample of a study of cytomegalovirus exposure and HLA in healthy donors. Libraries were prepared by immunoSEQ multiplex PCR; TCRdb keeps only in-frame clonotypes and omits some of them. The profile shows around 55,000 clones, about four fifths of them singletons. Sample: PBMCs. These receptors were collected from a female donor in good health and CMV-seronegative. The CDR3 runs from the conserved cysteine through the conserved F or W. Fields, in order: clone size, J gene, D gene, V gene, CDR3 length, CDR3 protein, CDR3 DNA. A D gene is named only where the DNA matches it firmly. Clone size appears in some rows only: once, few, many, or a class for an expanded clone.

abundance: .; j_gene: TRBJ1-2; d_gene: TRBD1; v_gene: TRBV6-5; len: 14; CDR3aa: CATFYTGTDYGYTF; CDR3nt: TGTGCCACGTTCTATACCGGGACAGATTATGGCTACACCTTC
abundance: .; j_gene: TRBJ2-4; d_gene: TRBD1; v_gene: TRBV5-1; len: 13; CDR3aa: CASSPGQGNIQYF; CDR3nt: TGCGCCAGCAGCCCGGGACAGGGAAACATTCAGTACTTC
abundance: .; j_gene: TRBJ2-1; d_gene: TRBD1; v_gene: TRBV6-4; len: 16; CDR3aa: CASSLNPGQLYNEQFF; CDR3nt: TGTGCCAGCAGCCTAAATCCGGGACAGTTGTACAATGAGCAGTTCTTC
abundance: .; j_gene: TRBJ1-5; d_gene: TRBD1; v_gene: TRBV6-6; len: 14; CDR3aa: CASSRQGSNQPQHF; CDR3nt: TGTGCCAGCAGCCGACAGGGTAGCAATCAGCCCCAGCATTTT
abundance: .; j_gene: TRBJ2-7; d_gene: TRBD1; v_gene: TRBV12-5; len: 15; CDR3aa: CASGWGLRTGGEQYF; CDR3nt: TGTGCTAGTGGTTGGGGACTCCGGACAGGGGGCGAGCAGTACTTC
abundance: once; j_gene: TRBJ1-5; d_gene: TRBD1; v_gene: TRBV19; len: 16; CDR3aa: CASSTPTGGGNQPQHF; CDR3nt: TGTGCCAGTAGTACGCCGACAGGGGGTGGCAATCAGCCCCAGCATTTT
abundance: .; j_gene: TRBJ2-1; d_gene: .; v_gene: TRBV29-1; len: 11; CDR3aa: CSVETYNEQFF; CDR3nt: TGCAGCGTGGAAACTTACAATGAGCAGTTCTTC
abundance: .; j_gene: TRBJ2-2; d_gene: TRBD1; v_gene: TRBV2; len: 15; CDR3aa: CASSGRTGASGELFF; CDR3nt: TGTGCCAGCAGTGGAAGGACAGGAGCTTCCGGGGAGCTGTTTTTT
abundance: few; j_gene: TRBJ1-5; d_gene: TRBD1; v_gene: TRBV5-8; len: 14; CDR3aa: CASSPTGENQPQHF; CDR3nt: TGTGCCAGCAGCCCAACAGGGGAAAATCAGCCCCAGCATTTT
abundance: .; j_gene: TRBJ2-2; d_gene: .; v_gene: TRBV10-2; len: 14; CDR3aa: CASKPAFTTGELFF; CDR3nt: TGCGCCAGCAAGCCCGCGTTTACTACCGGGGAGCTGTTTTTT
abundance: medium-sized; j_gene: TRBJ1-1; d_gene: TRBD1; v_gene: TRBV5-6; len: 16; CDR3aa: CASSLGAGGMNTEAFF; CDR3nt: TGTGCCAGCAGCTTGGGGGCAGGGGGCATGAACACTGAAGCTTTCTTT
abundance: .; j_gene: TRBJ2-7; d_gene: .; v_gene: TRBV7-9; len: 12; CDR3aa: CASGGTAYEQYF; CDR3nt: TGTGCCAGCGGAGGGACAGCCTACGAGCAGTACTTC
abundance: few; j_gene: TRBJ2-7; d_gene: TRBD1; v_gene: TRBV6-5; len: 15; CDR3aa: CASRAPGTGRNEQYF; CDR3nt: TGTGCCAGCAGGGCCCCGGGGACAGGGAGGAACGAGCAGTACTTC
abundance: .; j_gene: TRBJ1-2; d_gene: TRBD1; v_gene: TRBV2; len: 15; CDR3aa: CASSERDRPAYGYTF; CDR3nt: TGTGCCAGCAGTGAGCGGGACAGACCCGCTTATGGCTACACCTTC
abundance: .; j_gene: TRBJ2-3; d_gene: .; v_gene: TRBV15; len: 15; CDR3aa: CATSSGGTSTDTQYF; CDR3nt: TGTGCCACCAGCAGCGGGGGAACTAGCACAGATACGCAGTATTTT
abundance: .; j_gene: TRBJ1-2; d_gene: TRBD1; v_gene: TRBV15; len: 17; CDR3aa: CATSSQDRGGGNYGYTF; CDR3nt: TGTGCCACCAGCAGCCAGGACAGGGGTGGGGGTAACTATGGCTACACCTTC
abundance: .; j_gene: TRBJ1-5; d_gene: .; v_gene: TRBV28; len: 13; CDR3aa: CASRYNSNQPQHF; CDR3nt: TGTGCCAGCAGATATAATAGCAATCAGCCCCAGCATTTT
abundance: .; j_gene: TRBJ2-1; d_gene: .; v_gene: TRBV19; len: 13; CDR3aa: CASSIQGVDLQFF; CDR3nt: TGTGCCAGTAGTATACAAGGGGTCGACCTACAGTTCTTC
abundance: few; j_gene: TRBJ2-2; d_gene: TRBD2; v_gene: TRBV18; len: 15; CDR3aa: CASSPGTRSTGELFF; CDR3nt: TGTGCCAGCTCGCCTGGGACTAGATCCACCGGGGAGCTGTTTTTT
abundance: .; j_gene: TRBJ1-3; d_gene: TRBD1; v_gene: TRBV19; len: 13; CDR3aa: CASSSDRADTIYF; CDR3nt: TGTGCCAGTAGTTCCGACAGGGCGGACACCATATATTTT
abundance: .; j_gene: TRBJ1-6; d_gene: .; v_gene: TRBV5-5; len: 16; CDR3aa: CASSLQVSISNSPLHF; CDR3nt: TGTGCCAGCAGCTTACAGGTTTCGATCTCTAATTCACCCCTCCACTTT
abundance: few; j_gene: TRBJ2-5; d_gene: .; v_gene: TRBV5-4; len: 12; CDR3aa: CASGLSQETQYF; CDR3nt: TGTGCCAGCGGACTGAGCCAAGAGACCCAGTACTTC
abundance: .; j_gene: TRBJ2-3; d_gene: .; v_gene: TRBV5-4; len: 13; CDR3aa: CASSPGGTDTQYF; CDR3nt: TGTGCCAGCAGCCCGGGGGGCACAGATACGCAGTATTTT
abundance: .; j_gene: TRBJ2-7; d_gene: TRBD1; v_gene: TRBV4-1; len: 15; CDR3aa: CASSQGTGGSYEQYF; CDR3nt: TGCGCCAGCAGCCAAGGGACAGGGGGATCCTACGAGCAGTACTTC
abundance: .; j_gene: TRBJ1-4; d_gene: .; v_gene: TRBV7-9; len: 14; CDR3aa: CASSRSGTAWEVFF; CDR3nt: TGTGCCAGCAGCCGATCCGGGACGGCGTGGGAGGTGTTTTTT
abundance: .; j_gene: TRBJ2-7; d_gene: TRBD1; v_gene: TRBV5-1; len: 14; CDR3aa: CASSFDRGLDEQYF; CDR3nt: TGCGCCAGCAGCTTCGACAGGGGGCTTGACGAGCAGTACTTC
abundance: .; j_gene: TRBJ1-1; d_gene: .; v_gene: TRBV7-9; len: 13; CDR3aa: CASSPPRLSEAFF; CDR3nt: TGTGCCAGCAGCCCCCCCCGTCTGTCTGAAGCTTTCTTT
abundance: .; j_gene: TRBJ2-5; d_gene: TRBD1; v_gene: TRBV14; len: 16; CDR3aa: CASSQNAGDSLKTQYF; CDR3nt: TGTGCCAGCAGCCAAAACGCCGGGGACAGTTTAAAGACCCAGTACTTC
abundance: few; j_gene: TRBJ1-1; d_gene: .; v_gene: TRBV4-1; len: 14; CDR3aa: CASRGVLKNTEAFF; CDR3nt: TGCGCCAGCCGGGGTGTCTTGAAGAACACTGAAGCTTTCTTT
abundance: once; j_gene: TRBJ2-7; d_gene: .; v_gene: TRBV2; len: 10; CDR3aa: CASSLYEQYF; CDR3nt: TGTGCCAGCAGCCTGTACGAGCAGTACTTC